The source of this TCR beta chain is a study of T-cell memory formation after mild COVID-19. Study as a whole: Clusters of TCRs were largely donor specific. Whole-study results and caveats: For second-wave clones that peaked at day 37, SARS-CoV-2 specificity went unverified. A second wave expanding day 15 to 37 was CD4+-biased; contracting clones were balanced.

TCRdb passed the 5' RACE reads through MiXCR, listing each CDR3 protein once. The sample consists of around 250,000 distinct CDR3 sequences, about a sixth of them appearing once. The length of the CDR3 is 12 residues. Trimming left V 6 bases short and J 10 bases short, with 13 bases between. Germline CDR1 is SGHTA and CDR2 is FQGNSA. In its sample, this clonotype was seen many times. The target antigen is unknown. This TCR was recovered from a young man who had mild COVID-19 (a few samples of this study predate the infection). Cell type and time point are not known. This sequence joins TRBV7-2 and TRBJ2-1; no reliable D call. Sequenced: PBMCs or a T cell subset sorted from them (not recorded which). The CDR3 protein is CASSKPSREQFF. The CDR3 nucleotides read TGTGCCAGCAGTAAACCTAGTCGCGAGCAGTTCTTC.